The rows below give T cell receptor beta chains drawn from one sample of a study of blood T cell repertoires in COVID-19. Produced via immunoSEQ multiplex PCR; TCRdb's table is partial and in-frame only. The sample includes 75,000 to 100,000 clones, around 87% of them seen just once. Source material: peripheral blood. Receptors originate from a human donor in a cohort sampled during active COVID-19. CDR3s include the opening cysteine and the closing phenylalanine or tryptophan. Fields, in order: clone size, J gene, V gene, D gene, CDR3 DNA, CDR3 protein. The D gene is left open where the match is weak. Where a row states a size, it is once, few, many or the class of an expanded clone; other rows omit it.

clone size: -
J gene: TRBJ1-2
V gene: TRBV7-2
D gene: -
CDR3 DNA: TGTGCCAGCAGCTCCCAGGGTCCTAGTTCGGAGGGCTACACCTTC
CDR3 protein: CASSSQGPSSEGYTF

clone size: -
J gene: TRBJ2-7
V gene: TRBV19
D gene: TRBD1
CDR3 DNA: TGTGCCAGTACCCCCCGGGACAGGGCCTACGAGCAGTACTTC
CDR3 protein: CASTPRDRAYEQYF

clone size: -
J gene: TRBJ1-4
V gene: TRBV5-1
D gene: TRBD1
CDR3 DNA: TGCGCCAGCAGCGATGGGACAGGGCACGAAAAACTGTTTTTT
CDR3 protein: CASSDGTGHEKLFF

clone size: -
J gene: TRBJ2-1
V gene: TRBV6-5
D gene: TRBD2
CDR3 DNA: TGTGCCAGCAGTTCACCGGGGGGAGCCTACAATGAGCAGTTCTTC
CDR3 protein: CASSSPGGAYNEQFF

clone size: -
J gene: TRBJ2-1
V gene: TRBV25-1
D gene: TRBD2
CDR3 DNA: TGTGCCAGCAGTGAAGGGGACTACCCCTGTGAGCAGTTCTTC
CDR3 protein: CASSEGDYPCEQFF

clone size: -
J gene: TRBJ1-6
V gene: TRBV12-3/TRBV12-4
D gene: -
CDR3 DNA: TGTGCCAGCAGTTTAGCGAGGGATTCACCCCTCCACTTT
CDR3 protein: CASSLARDSPLHF

clone size: -
J gene: TRBJ1-4
V gene: TRBV4-1
D gene: -
CDR3 DNA: TGCGCCAGCAGCCAAGACCAGGGCTCTAATGAAAAACTGTTTTTT
CDR3 protein: CASSQDQGSNEKLFF

clone size: -
J gene: TRBJ2-3
V gene: TRBV4-1
D gene: TRBD2
CDR3 DNA: TGCGCCAGCAGCCAAGATGGAGGCAGGAGCGGGAGGGCGGATACGCAGTATTTT
CDR3 protein: CASSQDGGRSGRADTQYF

clone size: -
J gene: TRBJ1-1
V gene: TRBV18
D gene: -
CDR3 DNA: TGTGCCAGCTCACCACTCCAGACAGCTCGCCTGCCAGCTTTCTTT
CDR3 protein: CASSPLQTARLPAFF

clone size: -
J gene: TRBJ2-1
V gene: TRBV9
D gene: TRBD2
CDR3 DNA: TGTGCCAGCAGCGTCGCGGGAGGGGGGTACAATGAGCAGTTCTTC
CDR3 protein: CASSVAGGGYNEQFF

clone size: -
J gene: TRBJ1-1
V gene: TRBV9
D gene: TRBD1
CDR3 DNA: TGTGCCAGCAGCGCCGGGGACAGGGGATACACTGAAGCTTTCTTT
CDR3 protein: CASSAGDRGYTEAFF

clone size: -
J gene: TRBJ2-3
V gene: TRBV1
D gene: -
CDR3 DNA: TGCACCAGCAGCCCCCCGATAGATTCGTTTTTGGATACGCAGTATTTT
CDR3 protein: CTSSPPIDSFLDTQYF

clone size: -
J gene: TRBJ2-7
V gene: TRBV9
D gene: -
CDR3 DNA: TGTGCCAGCAGCGCGAGAGTAGGGGTGTACGAGCAGTACTTC
CDR3 protein: CASSARVGVYEQYF

clone size: -
J gene: TRBJ2-2
V gene: TRBV5-6
D gene: TRBD1
CDR3 DNA: TGTGCCAGCAGCTTCATTGAGACAGGGGGGGCGACCGGGGAGCTGTTTTTT
CDR3 protein: CASSFIETGGATGELFF

clone size: -
J gene: TRBJ2-7
V gene: TRBV7-9
D gene: -
CDR3 DNA: TGTGCCAGCAAGTGCAACAACACCGGCGGAACCTACGAGCAGTACTTC
CDR3 protein: CASKCNNTGGTYEQYF

clone size: -
J gene: TRBJ2-1
V gene: TRBV9
D gene: TRBD1
CDR3 DNA: TGTGCCAGCAGCTCCGGGACAGGGTTATACAATGAGCAGTTCTTC
CDR3 protein: CASSSGTGLYNEQFF

clone size: -
J gene: TRBJ2-7
V gene: TRBV9
D gene: -
CDR3 DNA: TGTGCCAGCAGCGTAGATCCATCGAACGGGAGAAACGAGCAGTACTTC
CDR3 protein: CASSVDPSNGRNEQYF

clone size: -
J gene: TRBJ2-7
V gene: TRBV7-9
D gene: TRBD1
CDR3 DNA: TGTGCCAGCAGCTCGACAGGGGGCTTTGTAGAGCAGTACTTC
CDR3 protein: CASSSTGGFVEQYF

clone size: few
J gene: TRBJ1-4
V gene: TRBV19
D gene: TRBD1
CDR3 DNA: TGTGCCAGTAACCTCCGGGGACAGGGTGACGAAAAACTGTTTTTT
CDR3 protein: CASNLRGQGDEKLFF

clone size: -
J gene: TRBJ2-7
V gene: TRBV11-2
D gene: -
CDR3 DNA: TGTGCCAGCACCCGGACAGCGACCTCCTACGAGCAGTACTTC
CDR3 protein: CASTRTATSYEQYF

clone size: -
J gene: TRBJ2-1
V gene: TRBV4-1
D gene: TRBD2
CDR3 DNA: TGCGCCAGCTCTTCTAGCGGAGAATACAATGAGCAGTTCTTC
CDR3 protein: CASSSSGEYNEQFF

clone size: -
J gene: TRBJ1-2
V gene: TRBV6-5
D gene: -
CDR3 DNA: TGTGCCAGCAGTTACTCCTCCAGGGATGATGGCTACACCTTC
CDR3 protein: CASSYSSRDDGYTF

clone size: -
J gene: TRBJ1-2
V gene: TRBV28
D gene: -
CDR3 DNA: TGTGCCAGCAGTTTAATGGGGGCCCGGGTGAATGGCTACACCTTC
CDR3 protein: CASSLMGARVNGYTF

clone size: -
J gene: TRBJ1-1
V gene: TRBV7-6
D gene: -
CDR3 DNA: TGTGCCAGCAGCTTACAGGGAGGGAACACTGAAGCTTTCTTT
CDR3 protein: CASSLQGGNTEAFF

clone size: -
J gene: TRBJ1-2
V gene: TRBV12-3/TRBV12-4
D gene: -
CDR3 DNA: TGTGCCAGCAGTCATCGACAGGTCTATGGCTACACCTTC
CDR3 protein: CASSHRQVYGYTF

clone size: -
J gene: TRBJ2-7
V gene: TRBV10-1
D gene: TRBD1
CDR3 DNA: TGCGCCAGCAGTGAGTCGGCGGGACAGGGGCCTTATCACCAGTACTTC
CDR3 protein: CASSESAGQGPYHQYF

clone size: -
J gene: TRBJ1-2
V gene: TRBV10-3
D gene: -
CDR3 DNA: TGTGCCATCAGTGAAACAGCTTACTATGGCTACACCTTC
CDR3 protein: CAISETAYYGYTF

clone size: -
J gene: TRBJ2-5
V gene: TRBV5-1
D gene: TRBD1
CDR3 DNA: TGCGCCAGCAGCCGGGACAGCAAAGAGACCCAGTACTTC
CDR3 protein: CASSRDSKETQYF

clone size: -
J gene: TRBJ1-5
V gene: TRBV3-1/TRBV3-2
D gene: -
CDR3 DNA: TGTGCCAGCAGCCAATTTGGCCCGAGGGATCAGCCCCAGCATTTT
CDR3 protein: CASSQFGPRDQPQHF

clone size: -
J gene: TRBJ2-7
V gene: TRBV11-2
D gene: -
CDR3 DNA: TGTGCCAGCAGCTTAGGTGGAGGCGGGATTTTTTACGTATCCTACGAGCAGTACTTC
CDR3 protein: CASSLGGGGIFYVSYEQYF

clone size: -
J gene: TRBJ2-1
V gene: TRBV18
D gene: -
CDR3 DNA: TGTGCCAGCTCACCCACCCTCCTGCGCGGCAAGTTAGACCCAAGCTCCTACAATGAGCAGTTCTTC
CDR3 protein: CASSPTLLRGKLDPSSYNEQFF

clone size: -
J gene: TRBJ1-3
V gene: TRBV5-4
D gene: -
CDR3 DNA: TGTGCCAGCAGCTTGGCCGGGAGTCGCTCTGGAAACACCATATATTTT
CDR3 protein: CASSLAGSRSGNTIYF

clone size: few
J gene: TRBJ2-2
V gene: TRBV15
D gene: -
CDR3 DNA: TGTGCCACCAGCAGAGATACAGGGATTGACACCGGGGAGCTGTTTTTT
CDR3 protein: CATSRDTGIDTGELFF

clone size: -
J gene: TRBJ1-5
V gene: TRBV19
D gene: TRBD1
CDR3 DNA: TGTGCCAGTAGTACAGACAGGGGTCAGCCCCAGCATTTT
CDR3 protein: CASSTDRGQPQHF

clone size: -
J gene: TRBJ1-2
V gene: TRBV3-1/TRBV3-2
D gene: -
CDR3 DNA: TGTGCCAGCAGCCAACACCAGGGCCCTGTATCTAACTATGGCTACACCTTC
CDR3 protein: CASSQHQGPVSNYGYTF

clone size: -
J gene: TRBJ1-2
V gene: TRBV27
D gene: TRBD1
CDR3 DNA: TGTGCCAGCAGTTACGACAGGGGGATGAGTGGCTACACCTTC
CDR3 protein: CASSYDRGMSGYTF

clone size: -
J gene: TRBJ2-7
V gene: TRBV12-5
D gene: -
CDR3 DNA: TGTGCTAGTGGTTTGCCCCCGGGGAGGTGCTACGAGCAGTACTTC
CDR3 protein: CASGLPPGRCYEQYF

clone size: -
J gene: TRBJ2-2
V gene: TRBV10-3
D gene: TRBD2
CDR3 DNA: TGTGCCATCGGGGAGGGGCCGAACACCGGGGAGCTGTTTTTT
CDR3 protein: CAIGEGPNTGELFF

clone size: -
J gene: TRBJ2-7
V gene: TRBV7-9
D gene: -
CDR3 DNA: TGTGCCAGCAGCTCCGACGGGAGAATCTACGAGCAGTACTTC
CDR3 protein: CASSSDGRIYEQYF

clone size: -
J gene: TRBJ2-2
V gene: TRBV7-9
D gene: -
CDR3 DNA: TGTGCCAGCAGCTTGACAGTTTGGGAGCTGTTTTTT
CDR3 protein: CASSLTVWELFF

clone size: -
J gene: TRBJ2-5
V gene: TRBV3-1/TRBV3-2
D gene: TRBD1
CDR3 DNA: TGTGCCAGCAGCCTTCAAGGGGGCCAGGAGACCCAGTACTTC
CDR3 protein: CASSLQGGQETQYF

clone size: -
J gene: TRBJ2-2
V gene: TRBV7-3
D gene: TRBD1
CDR3 DNA: TGTGCCAGCAGCCAGGACAGGGAGTCCGGGGAGCTGTTTTTT
CDR3 protein: CASSQDRESGELFF

clone size: -
J gene: TRBJ2-5
V gene: TRBV5-1
D gene: TRBD2
CDR3 DNA: TGCGCCAGCAGCCCAGGACTAGCGGGACAACAAGAGACCCAGTACTTC
CDR3 protein: CASSPGLAGQQETQYF

clone size: -
J gene: TRBJ1-5
V gene: TRBV15
D gene: -
CDR3 DNA: TGTGCCACCAGCAGAGGGACCCCACAGGGCTATAGCAATCAGCCCCAGCATTTT
CDR3 protein: CATSRGTPQGYSNQPQHF

clone size: -
J gene: TRBJ1-1
V gene: TRBV19
D gene: TRBD1
CDR3 DNA: TGTGCCAGTGGGGACAGCCGGAGAACGGGTGAAGCTTTCTTT
CDR3 protein: CASGDSRRTGEAFF

clone size: -
J gene: TRBJ1-5
V gene: TRBV11-1
D gene: -
CDR3 DNA: TGTGCCAGCAGCTTAGAGGGGTGGCAGCCCCAGCATTTT
CDR3 protein: CASSLEGWQPQHF

clone size: -
J gene: TRBJ2-3
V gene: TRBV18
D gene: -
CDR3 DNA: TGTGCCAGCTCCCCTAACGGAGGCACAGATACGCAGTATTTT
CDR3 protein: CASSPNGGTDTQYF

clone size: -
J gene: TRBJ2-1
V gene: TRBV3-1/TRBV3-2
D gene: TRBD2
CDR3 DNA: TGTGCCAGCAGCCATGCAGGAGCGGGAGCCTACAATGAGCAGTTCTTC
CDR3 protein: CASSHAGAGAYNEQFF

clone size: once
J gene: TRBJ2-6
V gene: TRBV19
D gene: TRBD2
CDR3 DNA: TGTGCCAGTACCCCGGGGGGGACCTGGGCCAACGTCCTGACTTTC
CDR3 protein: CASTPGGTWANVLTF

clone size: once
J gene: TRBJ2-7
V gene: TRBV15
D gene: -
CDR3 DNA: TGTGCCACCAGCAGAGCCCAGAGCGGCGAGCAGTACTTC
CDR3 protein: CATSRAQSGEQYF

clone size: -
J gene: TRBJ1-5
V gene: TRBV10-3
D gene: TRBD1
CDR3 DNA: TGTGCCATCCAGCAGGGGGCCGGTCAGCCCCAGCATTTT
CDR3 protein: CAIQQGAGQPQHF

clone size: -
J gene: TRBJ1-1
V gene: TRBV7-9
D gene: -
CDR3 DNA: TGTGCCAGCAGCCGAATTGTCGGGAACACTGAAGCTTTCTTT
CDR3 protein: CASSRIVGNTEAFF